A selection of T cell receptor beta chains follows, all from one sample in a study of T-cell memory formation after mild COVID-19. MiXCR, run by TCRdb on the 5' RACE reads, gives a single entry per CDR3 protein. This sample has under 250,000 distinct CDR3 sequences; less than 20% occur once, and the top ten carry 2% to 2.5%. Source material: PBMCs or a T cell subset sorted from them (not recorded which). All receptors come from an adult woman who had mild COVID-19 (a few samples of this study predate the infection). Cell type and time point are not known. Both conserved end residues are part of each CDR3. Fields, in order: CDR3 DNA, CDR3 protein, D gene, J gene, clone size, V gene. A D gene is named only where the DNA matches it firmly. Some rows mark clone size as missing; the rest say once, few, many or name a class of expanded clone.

CDR3nt: TGCGCCAGCACCCCAACGGCGGGACCGAACACCGGGGAGCTGTTTTTT
CDR3aa: CASTPTAGPNTGELFF
d_gene: NA
j_gene: TRBJ2-2
abundance: few
v_gene: TRBV5-1

CDR3nt: TGCGCCAGCAGCACCAGGGACAACCCCACCGGTGGGAACACCGGGGAGCTGTTTTTT
CDR3aa: CASSTRDNPTGGNTGELFF
d_gene: NA
j_gene: TRBJ2-2
abundance: NA
v_gene: TRBV5-1

CDR3nt: TGTGCCAGCAGAAGGGACAGTCGAAACACTGAAGCTTTCTTT
CDR3aa: CASRRDSRNTEAFF
d_gene: TRBD1
j_gene: TRBJ1-1
abundance: NA
v_gene: TRBV12-3/TRBV12-4

CDR3nt: TGTGCCAGCAGCCGCGACGGAGGCAATCAGCCCCAGCATTTT
CDR3aa: CASSRDGGNQPQHF
d_gene: NA
j_gene: TRBJ1-5
abundance: many
v_gene: TRBV7-6

CDR3nt: TGTGCCAGTCCCCCTGGGACAGCTTACGAGCAGTACTTC
CDR3aa: CASPPGTAYEQYF
d_gene: TRBD1
j_gene: TRBJ2-7
abundance: NA
v_gene: TRBV7-9

CDR3nt: TGCAGTGCTAGAGGACTAAATTTGGGTTATGGCTACACCTTC
CDR3aa: CSARGLNLGYGYTF
d_gene: NA
j_gene: TRBJ1-2
abundance: few
v_gene: TRBV20-1

CDR3nt: TGTGCCAGCAGCGTAGACAGGGGGTCGGAGACCCAGTACTTC
CDR3aa: CASSVDRGSETQYF
d_gene: TRBD1
j_gene: TRBJ2-5
abundance: NA
v_gene: TRBV9

CDR3nt: TGCAGTGCAGCGGTAGCGGGGGAACCCACAGATACGCAGTATTTT
CDR3aa: CSAAVAGEPTDTQYF
d_gene: TRBD2
j_gene: TRBJ2-3
abundance: NA
v_gene: TRBV20-1

CDR3nt: TGTGCCAGCAGTGAAATTCAAGACCCCAGGGGAGCTTTCTTT
CDR3aa: CASSEIQDPRGAFF
d_gene: NA
j_gene: TRBJ1-1
abundance: few
v_gene: TRBV6-1

CDR3nt: TGTGCCATCAGTGAAAATCAGGGTAGCAATCAGCCCCAGCATTTT
CDR3aa: CAISENQGSNQPQHF
d_gene: NA
j_gene: TRBJ1-5
abundance: few
v_gene: TRBV10-3

CDR3nt: TGCAGTGCTAGAGCCTCAGCGCTTTTAGCAGATACGCAGTATTTT
CDR3aa: CSARASALLADTQYF
d_gene: NA
j_gene: TRBJ2-3
abundance: NA
v_gene: TRBV20-1

CDR3nt: TGTGCCAGCAGCTGGGGGAGCGGGGGTAGCGGAGAGACCCAGTACTTC
CDR3aa: CASSWGSGGSGETQYF
d_gene: TRBD2
j_gene: TRBJ2-5
abundance: many
v_gene: TRBV7-8

CDR3nt: TGTGCCAGCAGGGCAAGCGGGACTAACTACGAGCAGTACTTC
CDR3aa: CASRASGTNYEQYF
d_gene: TRBD2
j_gene: TRBJ2-7
abundance: few
v_gene: TRBV6-2/TRBV6-3

CDR3nt: TGCGCCAGCAGTATTCGGGGAGGGGAAGCTGGGGAGCTGTTTTTT
CDR3aa: CASSIRGGEAGELFF
d_gene: TRBD2
j_gene: TRBJ2-2
abundance: NA
v_gene: TRBV4-3

CDR3nt: TGTGCCAGCAGCCGGACAGGGGGTAACGAGCAGTACTTC
CDR3aa: CASSRTGGNEQYF
d_gene: TRBD1
j_gene: TRBJ2-7
abundance: few
v_gene: TRBV5-6

CDR3nt: TGTGCCAGCAACCCGGGACAGAATAATTCACCCCTCCACTTT
CDR3aa: CASNPGQNNSPLHF
d_gene: TRBD1
j_gene: TRBJ1-6
abundance: NA
v_gene: TRBV4-2

CDR3nt: TGTGCCAGCAGCCGTTGGACAGGGCACACTGAAGCTTTCTTT
CDR3aa: CASSRWTGHTEAFF
d_gene: TRBD1
j_gene: TRBJ1-1
abundance: NA
v_gene: TRBV7-9

CDR3nt: TGTGCCACCAGCCTCCGGGACGTACTCTTCTCCTACGAGCAGTACTTC
CDR3aa: CATSLRDVLFSYEQYF
d_gene: NA
j_gene: TRBJ2-7
abundance: many
v_gene: TRBV15

CDR3nt: TGTGCCAGCAGTTTATCGTGGGGCGGGGGCGAGCAGTACTTC
CDR3aa: CASSLSWGGGEQYF
d_gene: TRBD2
j_gene: TRBJ2-7
abundance: NA
v_gene: TRBV12-3/TRBV12-4

CDR3nt: TGTGCCGCGGGACAGGGAATTCTAAACTATGGCTACACCTTC
CDR3aa: CAAGQGILNYGYTF
d_gene: TRBD1
j_gene: TRBJ1-2
abundance: few
v_gene: TRBV12-3/TRBV12-4

CDR3nt: TGCGCCAGCCGCGATCAGGGGAGTAGAGCTGAAGCTTTCTTT
CDR3aa: CASRDQGSRAEAFF
d_gene: NA
j_gene: TRBJ1-1
abundance: NA
v_gene: TRBV5-1

CDR3nt: TGCAGCGTTGAGGGGAGTACAACTAATGAAAAACTGTTTTTT
CDR3aa: CSVEGSTTNEKLFF
d_gene: NA
j_gene: TRBJ1-4
abundance: NA
v_gene: TRBV29-1

CDR3nt: TGTGCCAGCAACAAACCAGGGGGCATCGAGCAGTACTTC
CDR3aa: CASNKPGGIEQYF
d_gene: NA
j_gene: TRBJ2-7
abundance: few
v_gene: TRBV21-1

CDR3nt: TGCGCCAGCAGCTTGTGGCTAGGACAGGGCATGAACACTGAAGCTTTCTTT
CDR3aa: CASSLWLGQGMNTEAFF
d_gene: TRBD1
j_gene: TRBJ1-1
abundance: few
v_gene: TRBV5-1

CDR3nt: TGTGCCAGCAGCCCTCAGGGACGGAGCGTCTATGGCTACACCTTC
CDR3aa: CASSPQGRSVYGYTF
d_gene: NA
j_gene: TRBJ1-2
abundance: few
v_gene: TRBV12-3/TRBV12-4